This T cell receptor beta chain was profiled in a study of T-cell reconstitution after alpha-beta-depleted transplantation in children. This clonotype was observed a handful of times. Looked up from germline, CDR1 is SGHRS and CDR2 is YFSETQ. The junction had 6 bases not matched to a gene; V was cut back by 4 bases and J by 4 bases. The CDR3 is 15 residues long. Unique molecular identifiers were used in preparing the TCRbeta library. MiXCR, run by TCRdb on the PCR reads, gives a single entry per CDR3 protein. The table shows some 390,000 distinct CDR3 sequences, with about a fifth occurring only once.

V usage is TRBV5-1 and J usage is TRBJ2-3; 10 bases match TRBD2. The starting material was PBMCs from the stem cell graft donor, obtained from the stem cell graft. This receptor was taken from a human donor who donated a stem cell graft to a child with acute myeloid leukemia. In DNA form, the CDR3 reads TGCGCCAGCAGCGGAGCGGGAGGGGCGTCAGATACGCAGTATTTT. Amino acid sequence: CASSGAGGASDTQYF.